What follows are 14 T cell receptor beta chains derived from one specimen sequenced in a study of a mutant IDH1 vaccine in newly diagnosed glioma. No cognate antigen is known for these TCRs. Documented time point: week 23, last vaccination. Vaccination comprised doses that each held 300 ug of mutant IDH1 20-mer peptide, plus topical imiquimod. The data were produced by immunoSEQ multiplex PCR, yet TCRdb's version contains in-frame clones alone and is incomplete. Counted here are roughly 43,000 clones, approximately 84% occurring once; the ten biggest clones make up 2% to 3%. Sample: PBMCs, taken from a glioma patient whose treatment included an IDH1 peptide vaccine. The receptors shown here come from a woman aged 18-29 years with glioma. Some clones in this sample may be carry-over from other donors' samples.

Written as DNA, the CDR3 is TGTGCCAGTAGTTTCCTGACAGGGGTTGCAGATACGCAGTATTTT. Translated: CASSFLTGVADTQYF. This chain links TRBV19 with TRBJ2-3; 8 bases fit TRBD1. After removal of 5 bases from V and 4 bases from J, the junction contained 8 bases not matched to a gene. CDR1 is LNHDA and CDR2 is SQIVND in the germline V gene (reference sequence). The CDR3 has 15 amino acids. Filled out from reference TRBV19 and TRBJ2-3, the complete variable domain reads DGGITQSPKYLFRKEGQNVTLSCEQNLNHDAMYWYRQDPGQGLRLIYYSQIVNDFQKGDIAEGYSVSREKKESFPLTVTSAQKNPTAFYLCASSFLTGVADTQYFGPGTRLTVL.

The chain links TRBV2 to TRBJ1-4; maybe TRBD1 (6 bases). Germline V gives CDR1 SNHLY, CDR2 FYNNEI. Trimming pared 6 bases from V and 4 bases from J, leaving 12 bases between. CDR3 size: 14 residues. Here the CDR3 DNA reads TGTGCCAGCAGATTGGACAGCCATAATGAAAAACTGTTTTTT. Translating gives CASRLDSHNEKLFF. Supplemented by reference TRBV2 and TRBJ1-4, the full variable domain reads EPEVTQTPSHQVTQMGQEVILRCVPISNHLYFYWYRQILGQKVEFLVSFYNNEISEKSEIFDDQFSVERPDGSNFTLKIRSTKLEDSAMYFCASRLDSHNEKLFFGSGTQLSVL.

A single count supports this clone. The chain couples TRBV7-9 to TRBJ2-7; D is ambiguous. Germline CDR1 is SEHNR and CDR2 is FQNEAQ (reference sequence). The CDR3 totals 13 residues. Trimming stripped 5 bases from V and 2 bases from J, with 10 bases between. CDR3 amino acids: CASSPPSTYEQYF. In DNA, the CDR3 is TGTGCCAGCAGCCCGCCGAGTACCTACGAGCAGTACTTC.

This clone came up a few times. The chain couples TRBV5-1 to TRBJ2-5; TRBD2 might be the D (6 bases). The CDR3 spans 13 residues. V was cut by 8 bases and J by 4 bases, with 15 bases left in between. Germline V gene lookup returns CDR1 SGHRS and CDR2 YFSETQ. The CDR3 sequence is CASHGGVGETQYF. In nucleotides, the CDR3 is TGCGCCAGTCACGGAGGGGTGGGAGAGACCCAGTACTTC.

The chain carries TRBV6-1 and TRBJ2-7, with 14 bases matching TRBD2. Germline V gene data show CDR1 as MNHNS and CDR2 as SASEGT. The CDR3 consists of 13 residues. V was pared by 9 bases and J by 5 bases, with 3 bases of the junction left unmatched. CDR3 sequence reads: CASRLAGGDEQYF. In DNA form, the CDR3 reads TGTGCCAGTAGACTAGCGGGGGGGGACGAGCAGTACTTC.

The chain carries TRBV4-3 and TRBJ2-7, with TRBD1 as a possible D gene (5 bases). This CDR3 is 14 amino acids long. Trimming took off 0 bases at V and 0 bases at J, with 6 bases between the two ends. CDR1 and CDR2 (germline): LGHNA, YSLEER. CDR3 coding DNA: TGCGCCAGCAGCCAAGATAGGGGCTCCTACGAGCAGTACTTC. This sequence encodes CASSQDRGSYEQYF.

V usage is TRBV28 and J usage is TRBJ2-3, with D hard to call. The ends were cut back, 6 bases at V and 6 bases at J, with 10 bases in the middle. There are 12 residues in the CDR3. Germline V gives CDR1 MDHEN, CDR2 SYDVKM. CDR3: CASRTPADTQYF. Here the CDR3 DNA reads TGTGCCAGCAGGACCCCCGCGGATACGCAGTATTTT.

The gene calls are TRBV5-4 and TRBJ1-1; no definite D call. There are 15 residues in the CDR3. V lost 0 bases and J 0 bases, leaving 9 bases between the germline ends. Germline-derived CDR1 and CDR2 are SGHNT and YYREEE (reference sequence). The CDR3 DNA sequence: TGTGCCAGCAGCTTGGCCGGGGTGCTGAACACTGAAGCTTTCTTT. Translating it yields CASSLAGVLNTEAFF. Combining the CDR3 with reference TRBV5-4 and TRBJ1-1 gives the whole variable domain ETGVTQSPTHLIKTRGQQVTLRCSSQSGHNTVSWYQQALGQGPQFIFQYYREEENGRGNFPPRFSGLQFPNYSSELNVNALELDDSALYLCASSLAGVLNTEAFFGQGTRLTVV.

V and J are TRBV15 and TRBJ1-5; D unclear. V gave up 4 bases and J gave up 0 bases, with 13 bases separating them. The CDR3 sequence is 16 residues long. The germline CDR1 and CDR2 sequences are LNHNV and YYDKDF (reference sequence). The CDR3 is CATSNLQFPSNQPQHF. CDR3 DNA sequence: TGTGCCACCAGCAACCTACAGTTTCCTAGCAATCAGCCCCAGCATTTT.

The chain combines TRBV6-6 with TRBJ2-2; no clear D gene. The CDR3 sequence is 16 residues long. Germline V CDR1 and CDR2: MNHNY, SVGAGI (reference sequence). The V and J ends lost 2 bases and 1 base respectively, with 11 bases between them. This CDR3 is CASSYPLHRNTGELFF. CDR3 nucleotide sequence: TGTGCCAGCAGTTACCCTCTTCACAGGAACACCGGGGAGCTGTTTTTT.

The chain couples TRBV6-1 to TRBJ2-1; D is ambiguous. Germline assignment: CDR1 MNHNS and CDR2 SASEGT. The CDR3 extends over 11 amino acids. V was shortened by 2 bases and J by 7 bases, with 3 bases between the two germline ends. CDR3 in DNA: TGTGCCAGCAGTGAAAGAAATGAGCAGTTCTTC. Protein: CASSERNEQFF.

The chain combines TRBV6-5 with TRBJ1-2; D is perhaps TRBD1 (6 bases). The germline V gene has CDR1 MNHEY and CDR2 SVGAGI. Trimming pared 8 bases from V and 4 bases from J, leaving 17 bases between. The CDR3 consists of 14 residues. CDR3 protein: CASAGGRGVYGYTF. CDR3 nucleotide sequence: TGTGCCAGCGCCGGCGGCAGGGGTGTCTATGGCTACACCTTC.

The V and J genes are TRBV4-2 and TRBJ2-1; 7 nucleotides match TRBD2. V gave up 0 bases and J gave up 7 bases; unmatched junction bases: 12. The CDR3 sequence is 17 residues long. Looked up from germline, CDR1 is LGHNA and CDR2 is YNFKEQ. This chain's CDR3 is CASSQEGKAGPGNEQFF. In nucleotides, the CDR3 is TGTGCCAGCAGCCAAGAAGGCAAAGCGGGGCCCGGAAATGAGCAGTTCTTC.

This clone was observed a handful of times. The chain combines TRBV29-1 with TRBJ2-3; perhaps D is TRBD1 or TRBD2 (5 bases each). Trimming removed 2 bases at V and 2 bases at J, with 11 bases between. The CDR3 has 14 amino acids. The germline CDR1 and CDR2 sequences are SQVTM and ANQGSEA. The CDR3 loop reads CSVERGALTDTQYF. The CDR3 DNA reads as TGCAGCGTTGAAAGAGGGGCCCTCACAGATACGCAGTATTTT.